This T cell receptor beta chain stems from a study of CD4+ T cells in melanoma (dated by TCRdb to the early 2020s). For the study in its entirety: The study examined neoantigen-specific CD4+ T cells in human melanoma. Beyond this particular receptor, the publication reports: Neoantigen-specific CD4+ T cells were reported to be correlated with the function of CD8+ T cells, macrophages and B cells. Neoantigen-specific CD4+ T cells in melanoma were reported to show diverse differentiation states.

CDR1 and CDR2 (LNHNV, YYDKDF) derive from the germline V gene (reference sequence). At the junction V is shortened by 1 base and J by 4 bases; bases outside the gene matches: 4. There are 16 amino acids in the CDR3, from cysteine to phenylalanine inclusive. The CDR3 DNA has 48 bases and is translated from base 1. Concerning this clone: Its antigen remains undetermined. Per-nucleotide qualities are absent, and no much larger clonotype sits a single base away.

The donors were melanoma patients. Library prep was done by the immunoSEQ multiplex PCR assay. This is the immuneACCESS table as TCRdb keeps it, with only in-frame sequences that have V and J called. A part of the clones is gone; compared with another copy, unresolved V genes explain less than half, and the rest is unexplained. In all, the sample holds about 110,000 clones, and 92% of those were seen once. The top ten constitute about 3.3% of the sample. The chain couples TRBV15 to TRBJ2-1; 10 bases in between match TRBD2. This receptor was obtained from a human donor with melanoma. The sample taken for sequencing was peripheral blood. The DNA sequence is TGTGCCACCAGCAGAGCGCTAGCGGGAGTTTACAATGAGCAGTTCTTC. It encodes CATSRALAGVYNEQFF.